This TCR beta chain emerged from a study of blood T cells in healthy people across ages. Findings and limits, study-wide: Per million T cells, TCR beta diversity dropped roughly linearly as age increased.

It was with a sample-barcoded 5' primer and a J-beta primer mix that a second PCR of roughly 7 to 11 cycles was run. TCRdb itself ran the 5' RACE reads through MiXCR, one entry per CDR3 protein. The sample carries about 720,000 distinct CDR3 sequences, around a quarter recorded once. This clonotype was counted once. What it binds is unknown. At least 6 micrograms of total RNA were extracted per sample. These same records also appear under a second study, on T cells of mothers and their children. As reported in that work: All donors were healthy and Caucasian; they were a few mothers and their six children.

The sequencing sample was made of blood. This TCR came from a boy aged 5 to 17 in good health.

The CDR3 region is CASSLALSGGHQETQYF. The CDR3 DNA reads TGTGCCAGCAGCTTAGCGCTTTCAGGGGGCCACCAAGAGACCCAGTACTTC. The chain is built from TRBV7-2 and TRBJ2-5; 8 positions agree with TRBD1. The CDR3 contains 17 residues. The V and J ends lost 0 bases and 0 bases, in that order; junction bases with no gene match: 6. Germline V gives CDR1 SGHTA, CDR2 FQGNSA.